This entry lists 15 T cell receptor beta chains sequenced from one sample in a study of blood T cell repertoires in COVID-19. Profiled with immunoSEQ multiplex PCR; TCRdb holds only in-frame clones, not every one. In the table there are 45,000 to 70,000 clones, more than 75% of which are singletons. Sequences were obtained from peripheral blood. These receptors were collected from a man between 60 and 70 years old with acute or convalescent COVID-19.

The rearrangement links TRBV6-4 to TRBJ2-5; TRBD1 agrees at 11 bases. The CDR3 spans 15 residues. Per germline, CDR1 MRHNA and CDR2 SNTAGT. V dropped 8 bases and J dropped 4; count of bases not matched to a gene: 9. CDR3 in amino acids: CASSSGTGGGETQYF. The CDR3 bases are TGTGCCAGCTCCTCCGGGACAGGGGGTGGAGAGACCCAGTACTTC.

CDR3 residues: CASSVERGYEQYF. For the CDR3, the DNA is TGTGCCAGCAGTGTCGAGAGGGGGTACGAGCAGTACTTC. The rearrangement uses TRBV6-4 and TRBJ2-7; TRBD1 might be the D (6 bases). CDR3 size: 13 residues. With 4 bases removed from V and 4 bases from J, the gap between germline ends came to 11 bases. Germline V lookup: CDR1 MRHNA, CDR2 SNTAGT.

V is TRBV5-1 and J is TRBJ2-1, with TRBD2 matching 7 bases. The CDR3 runs to 18 residues. V was pared by 0 bases and J by 7 bases, with 16 bases of the junction left unmatched. The V gene's germline CDR1 is SGHRS and CDR2 YFSETQ. The CDR3 DNA reads as TGCGCCAGCAGCTTGGCCAAGGTGGGACTACTTCATAAGAATGAGCAGTTCTTC. It yields the protein CASSLAKVGLLHKNEQFF.

The rearrangement uses TRBV9 and TRBJ1-5, with D possibly matching TRBD1 (6 bases). This CDR3 comprises 16 residues. V was cut by 6 bases and J by 0 bases, with 16 bases left in between. The V gene's germline CDR1 is SGDLS and CDR2 YYNGEE. Here the CDR3 reads CASKGGRDYSNQPQHF. CDR3 in DNA: TGTGCCAGCAAGGGGGGCAGGGACTATAGCAATCAGCCCCAGCATTTT.

The V and J genes are TRBV30 and TRBJ1-1; 9 nucleotides align to TRBD1. V lost 3 bases and J lost 4; bases outside the gene matches: 15. Germline loops: CDR1 GTSNPN, CDR2 SVGIG (reference sequence). The CDR3 loop spans 17 amino acids. CDR3 in amino acids: CAWRLIDRGEWSTEAFF. In DNA, the CDR3 is TGTGCCTGGAGGTTGATCGACAGGGGGGAATGGAGCACTGAAGCTTTCTTT.

The chain employs TRBV12-3 or TRBV12-4 and TRBJ2-7, with a tentative D call TRBD1 (6 bases). The V gene lost 5 bases and the J gene lost 1 base, with 6 bases spanning the gap. This CDR3 has 12 amino acids. The CDR3 loop reads CASSTGSYEQYF. DNA for the CDR3: TGTGCCAGCAGTACAGGGTCCTACGAGCAGTACTTC.

The chain joins TRBV24-1 to TRBJ1-1; D gene unclear. The CDR3 is 14 amino acids. The germline V and J ends were trimmed by 4 bases and 11 bases, with 19 bases remaining between them. CDR1 is KGHDR, CDR2 SFDVKD, per germline. CDR3 sequence: CATSDSRRGFEAFF. CDR3 in DNA: TGTGCCACCAGTGACTCAAGACGAGGGTTTGAGGCTTTCTTT.

J is TRBJ1-1 and V is TRBV7-3; D perhaps matches TRBD1 (6 bases). With 5 bases removed from V and 1 base from J, the gap between germline ends came to 8 bases. This CDR3 is built from 13 residues. The germline V gene encodes CDR1 SGHTA and CDR2 FQGTGA. The CDR3 reads CASSQGQNTEAFF. The CDR3 DNA sequence: TGTGCCAGCAGCCAGGGACAGAACACTGAAGCTTTCTTT.

The chain couples TRBV6-5 to TRBJ2-5; TRBD2 matches at 7 bases. CDR3 length: 14 residues. V gave up 2 bases and J gave up 3 bases; unmatched junction bases: 3. Per the germline V gene, CDR1 is MNHEY and CDR2 is SVGAGI. CDR3 sequence reads: CASSYLGREETQYF. CDR3 bases: TGTGCCAGCAGTTACCTGGGGAGGGAAGAGACCCAGTACTTC.

The V and J genes are TRBV5-4 and TRBJ2-7, with unresolved D. Germline V CDR1 and CDR2: SGHNT, YYREEE (reference sequence). CDR3 length: 11 amino acids. The germline V and J ends were trimmed by 4 bases and 3 bases, with 5 bases remaining between them. The CDR3 DNA sequence: TGTGCCAGCAGCCTTTTCTACGAGCAGTACTTC. Its protein product is CASSLFYEQYF.

The chain uses TRBV13 and TRBJ2-7, with TRBD2 identical over 12 bases. Germline V CDR1 and CDR2: PRHDT, FYEKMQ (reference sequence). The CDR3 length is 17 residues. After removal of 5 bases from V and 0 bases from J, the junction contained 8 bases not matched to a gene. CDR3 region: CASSIGLAGRSSYEQYF. CDR3 in DNA: TGTGCCAGCAGCATCGGACTAGCGGGGAGGAGCTCCTACGAGCAGTACTTC. Together with reference TRBV13 and TRBJ2-7, the CDR3 gives the full variable domain: AAGVIQSPRHLIKEKRETATLKCYPIPRHDTVYWYQQGPGQDPQFLISFYEKMQSDKGSIPDRFSAQQFSDYHSELNMSSLELGDSALYFCASSIGLAGRSSYEQYFGPGTRLTVT.

The chain joins TRBV14 to TRBJ1-2; 8 bases line up with TRBD1. Trimming removed 4 bases from V and 4 bases from J; junction bases left unmatched: 11. The germline V gene encodes CDR1 SGHDN and CDR2 FVKESK. The CDR3 runs 16 residues. DNA of the CDR3: TGTGCCAGCAGCCCCGGGACAGGTCCCCGATTCTATGGCTACACCTTC. Its protein is CASSPGTGPRFYGYTF.

The chain is built from TRBV19 and TRBJ1-2; TRBD1 aligns across 7 bases. Germline values: CDR1 LNHDA, CDR2 SQIVND (reference sequence). Unmatched junction bases numbered 0, after V lost 4 bases and J lost 1 base. This CDR3 has 13 residues. The CDR3 region is CASSTGGNYGYTF. CDR3 bases: TGTGCCAGTAGTACAGGGGGTAACTATGGCTACACCTTC. The full variable domain, in which reference TRBV19 and TRBJ1-2 provide the parts outside the CDR3, is DGGITQSPKYLFRKEGQNVTLSCEQNLNHDAMYWYRQDPGQGLRLIYYSQIVNDFQKGDIAEGYSVSREKKESFPLTVTSAQKNPTAFYLCASSTGGNYGYTFGSGTRLTVV.

The rearrangement joins TRBV19 to TRBJ1-5; D may be TRBD1 (6 bases). From germline, CDR1 is LNHDA and CDR2 SQIVND (reference sequence). This CDR3 region has 19 residues. The ends were cut back, 1 base at V and 3 bases at J, with 22 bases in the middle. The CDR3 coding sequence is TGTGCCAGTAGTATAGGATTGTGGACAGTCGGGGGGCTCAATCAGCCCCAGCATTTT. Translated, it gives CASSIGLWTVGGLNQPQHF.

This clone came up once. The chain has TRBV2 and TRBJ2-7; 7 nucleotides line up with TRBD1. With 6 bases clipped from V and 5 bases from J, the junction kept 7 bases outside the gene matches. This CDR3 region has 13 residues. The V gene's germline CDR1 is SNHLY and CDR2 FYNNEI. CDR3: CASRDRRLNEQYF. The CDR3, as DNA: TGTGCCAGCAGGGACAGGCGACTTAACGAGCAGTACTTC.